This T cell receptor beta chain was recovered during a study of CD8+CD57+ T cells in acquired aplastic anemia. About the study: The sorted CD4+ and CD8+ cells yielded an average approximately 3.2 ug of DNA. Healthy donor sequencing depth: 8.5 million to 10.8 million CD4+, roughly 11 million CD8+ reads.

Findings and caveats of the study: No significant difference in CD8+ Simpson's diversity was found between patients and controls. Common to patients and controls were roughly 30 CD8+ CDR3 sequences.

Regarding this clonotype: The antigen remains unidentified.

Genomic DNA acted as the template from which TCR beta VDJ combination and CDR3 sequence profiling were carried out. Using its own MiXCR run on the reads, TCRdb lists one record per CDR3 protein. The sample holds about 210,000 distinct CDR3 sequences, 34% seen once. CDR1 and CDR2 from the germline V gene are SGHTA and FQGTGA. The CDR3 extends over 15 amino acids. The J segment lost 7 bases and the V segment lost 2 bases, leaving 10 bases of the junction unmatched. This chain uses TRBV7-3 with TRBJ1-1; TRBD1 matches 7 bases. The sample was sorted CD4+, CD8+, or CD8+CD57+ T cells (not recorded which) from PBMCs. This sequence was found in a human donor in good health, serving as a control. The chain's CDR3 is CASSLQSGTAYEAFF. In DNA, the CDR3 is TGTGCCAGCAGCTTACAGTCTGGGACAGCCTATGAAGCTTTCTTT.